This TCR beta chain comes out of a study of blood T cell repertoires in COVID-19. CDR3 length: 14 residues. Germline V gene data show CDR1 as MDHEN and CDR2 as SYDVKM. Trimming took 3 bases from V and 7 from J; bases not matched to a gene: 6. Here immunoSEQ multiplex PCR was the method, and the copy in TCRdb shows in-frame clones only, minus some. The data hold about 110,000 clones, with roughly 85% observed a single time. The TCR comes from a human donor in a cohort sampled during active COVID-19. The chain combines TRBV28 with TRBJ1-5; 7 bases map to TRBD1. The sequencing input was peripheral blood. The CDR3 nucleotides are TGTGCCAGCAGTTTTCTAGGGGGCCACCAGCCCCAGCATTTT. It translates to CASSFLGGHQPQHF.